Presented here are 29 T cell receptor beta chains from one specimen sequenced in a study of shared clonotypes between healthy human individuals. Some clones are missing from TCRdb's copy, which holds only in-frame ones; the method was immunoSEQ multiplex PCR. There are about 1.1 million clones in the sample; 70% to 80% occur only once, and 0.7% to 0.95% lies in the top ten. The sequenced sample consisted of memory CD4+ T cells from PBMCs. The subset denotes: CD45RA-negative fraction. These receptor sequences come from a man between 18 and 35 years old in good health. Some clones in this sample may be carry-over from other donors' samples.

The chain recombines TRBV10-3 with TRBJ1-1; a possible D gene is TRBD1 (6 bases). This CDR3 has 13 residues. V lost 2 bases and J 10 bases, leaving 14 bases between the germline ends. Germline V lookup: CDR1 ENHRY, CDR2 SYGVKD. The CDR3 coding sequence is TGTGCCATCAGTGAGGGGGGGGGCTCTGCAGCTTTCTTT. It encodes CAISEGGGSAAFF.

This chain uses TRBV5-1 with TRBJ2-2, with D possibly TRBD2 on 6 matching bases. The germline V gene has CDR1 SGHRS and CDR2 YFSETQ. V was pared by 6 bases and J by 0 bases, with 9 bases between. This CDR3 has 14 amino acids. DNA of the CDR3: TGCGCCAGCAAACGGGAGCCGAACACCGGGGAGCTGTTTTTT. Protein: CASKREPNTGELFF.

The chain links TRBV29-1 to TRBJ2-7; D is possibly TRBD2 (7 bases). This CDR3 comprises 13 residues. CDR1 and CDR2 (germline): SQVTM, ANQGSEA. The V gene lost 4 bases and the J gene lost 6 bases, with 16 bases spanning the gap. CDR3 nucleotides: TGCAGCGTTGTAGAAGGGGGGGGAAGCGAGCAGTACTTC. Translation: CSVVEGGGSEQYF.

This chain connects TRBV29-1 to TRBJ1-2; TRBD1 is a possible D gene (6 bases). Deletions cut 6 bases from V and 3 bases from J, with 26 bases between. The CDR3 extends over 17 amino acids. CDR1 and CDR2 (germline): SQVTM, ANQGSEA. CDR3 region: CSVPGGASPSFDYGYTF. The CDR3 bases are TGCAGCGTACCTGGGGGGGCCAGTCCAAGCTTTGACTATGGCTACACCTTC. The full variable domain, completed using reference TRBV29-1 and TRBJ1-2, is SAVISQKPSRDICQRGTSLTIQCQVDSQVTMMFWYRQQPGQSLTLIATANQGSEATYESGFVIDKFPISRPNLTFSTLTVSNMSPEDSSIYLCSVPGGASPSFDYGYTFGSGTRLTVV.

Note on this clone: With a much larger clone just one base away, this may be a read error. The V and J genes are TRBV30 and TRBJ2-5; no reliable D call. CDR1 and CDR2 from the germline V gene are GTSNPN and SVGIG (reference sequence). The CDR3 has 13 residues. The CDR3 region is CACSVGLEGTQYF. CDR3 nucleotide sequence: TGTGCCTGTAGTGTCGGCTTAGAAGGGACCCAGTACTTC.

This clone was detected only a few times. V usage is TRBV5-1 and J usage is TRBJ2-2, with 8 bases fitting TRBD2. Germline V gene lookup returns CDR1 SGHRS and CDR2 YFSETQ. This CDR3 has 14 amino acids. V gave up 7 bases and J gave up 5 bases; unmatched junction bases: 7. The CDR3 sequence: CASSHQRETGELFF. The CDR3 region has the DNA TGCGCCAGCTCCCACCAGCGGGAGACCGGGGAGCTGTTTTTT.

This clone appeared a single time. Distinct nucleotide sequences in the sample also encode this CDR3. The CDR3 loop is CASSLSGGTDTQYF. The CDR3 DNA follows: TGTGCCAGCAGTTTATCAGGGGGCACAGATACGCAGTATTTT. V usage is TRBV28 and J usage is TRBJ2-3; a weak D match, TRBD1 (6 bases). Germline V gives CDR1 MDHEN, CDR2 SYDVKM. V was trimmed by 1 base and J by 1 base, leaving 6 bases between them. The CDR3 contains 14 residues.

This chain uses TRBV23-1 with TRBJ2-7; 8 positions match TRBD1. TRBV23-1 is classed as an ORF, of uncertain function. Trimming took 4 bases from V and 5 from J; bases not matched to a gene: 7. This CDR3 comprises 14 residues. The CDR3 protein is CASSLGRTGNEQYF. DNA for the CDR3: TGCGCCAGCAGTCTCGGACGGACAGGGAACGAGCAGTACTTC.

The rearrangement links TRBV10-3 to TRBJ1-4, with 11 bases aligning to TRBD1. The CDR3 contains 15 residues. Germline lookup yields CDR1 ENHRY and CDR2 SYGVKD. Trimming removed 0 bases from V and 8 bases from J; junction bases left unmatched: 2. CDR3 coding DNA: TGTGCCATCAGTGAGTCGGGACAGGGGGACGAAAAACTGTTTTTT. Translation: CAISESGQGDEKLFF.

The chain has TRBV7-3 and TRBJ2-1; D is uncertain. Trimming pared 5 bases from V and 2 bases from J, leaving 16 bases between. Per germline, CDR1 SGHTA and CDR2 FQGTGA. The CDR3 has 16 amino acids. The CDR3 protein is CASSPANRSTYNEQFF. In nucleotides, the CDR3 is TGTGCCAGCAGCCCTGCGAATAGGTCGACCTACAATGAGCAGTTCTTC.

V gene TRBV5-1 combines with J gene TRBJ2-7; TRBD1 aligns across 11 bases. Germline assignment: CDR1 SGHRS and CDR2 YFSETQ. V lost 4 bases to trimming and J lost 4 bases; unmatched junction nucleotides: 4. The CDR3 is made up of 14 amino acids. Written as DNA, the CDR3 is TGCGCCAGCAGCCCGGACAGGGGGCGGTACGAGCAGTACTTC. Amino acids: CASSPDRGRYEQYF.

This sequence joins TRBV29-1 and TRBJ2-7, with 8 positions matching TRBD1. Per germline, CDR1 SQVTM and CDR2 ANQGSEA. V lost 5 bases and J lost 1; bases outside the gene matches: 10. The CDR3 has 15 residues. CDR3 sequence (DNA): TGCAGCGTTCGTTGGGCAGGGGGCCCATCCTACGAGCAGTACTTC. Protein: CSVRWAGGPSYEQYF.

As concerns this clone: Other nucleotide sequences in the sample specify the same CDR3. The rearrangement links TRBV6-6 to TRBJ2-2; D unclear. The CDR3 extends over 12 amino acids. V dropped 6 bases and J dropped 2 bases, with 4 bases sitting between them. CDR1 and CDR2 (germline): MNHNY, SVGAGI (reference sequence). The CDR3 sequence is CASRLNTGELFF. Written as DNA, the CDR3 is TGTGCCAGCAGGTTAAACACCGGGGAGCTGTTTTTT.

The chain couples TRBV29-1 to TRBJ2-4; unclear D gene. The germline V and J ends were trimmed by 3 bases and 5 bases, with 14 bases remaining between them. Per the germline V gene, CDR1 is SQVTM and CDR2 is ANQGSEA. The CDR3 runs to 14 residues. The chain's CDR3 is CSVDSLGGQNIQYF. CDR3 coding DNA: TGCAGCGTTGACTCCTTGGGCGGTCAAAACATTCAGTACTTC.

A remark on this clone: Other DNA sequences in this specimen translate into the identical CDR3. The chain recombines TRBV28 with TRBJ1-2, with a weak D call TRBD1 (5 bases). This CDR3 contains 13 residues. Trimming took off 6 bases at V and 2 bases at J, with 10 bases between the two ends. Germline loops: CDR1 MDHEN, CDR2 SYDVKM. CDR3 sequence (DNA): TGTGCCAGCAGCCTACAGGTGAACTATGGCTACACCTTC. Translated, it gives CASSLQVNYGYTF.

This chain links TRBV18 with TRBJ2-2, with 9 bases fitting TRBD2. Germline CDR1 is KGHSH and CDR2 is LQKENI. Trimming took 2 bases from V and 4 from J; bases not matched to a gene: 5. The CDR3 covers 16 residues. DNA for the CDR3: TGTGCCAGCTCACCAGCGGGAGGGCCGAGCACCGGGGAGCTGTTTTTT. This encodes CASSPAGGPSTGELFF.

The V gene is TRBV5-1, the J gene TRBJ1-1; D ambiguous. CDR3 length: 13 residues. Trimming pared 0 bases from V and 10 bases from J, leaving 13 bases between. CDR1 is SGHRS and CDR2 is YFSETQ in the germline V gene. The CDR3 reads CASSLEVSGGAFF. DNA of the CDR3: TGCGCCAGCAGCTTGGAGGTGAGCGGAGGAGCTTTCTTT.

The rearrangement links TRBV30 to TRBJ2-1, with D perhaps matching TRBD2 (5 bases). The CDR3 length is 12 residues. Looked up from germline, CDR1 is GTSNPN and CDR2 is SVGIG (reference sequence). Trimming removed 5 bases at V and 4 bases at J, with 9 bases between. The CDR3 nucleotides read TGTGCCTGGCGTGGACTTTACAATGAGCAGTTCTTC. Its translation: CAWRGLYNEQFF.

V gene TRBV7-2 combines with J gene TRBJ2-7, with 9 nucleotides matching TRBD1. Germline V gene data show CDR1 as SGHTA and CDR2 as FQGNSA. The V segment lost 4 bases and the J segment 3 bases; nucleotides outside the gene matches: 7. The CDR3 length is 15 residues. In nucleotides, the CDR3 is TGTGCCAGCAGCTCCCCCGGGACAGGGTACTACGAGCAGTACTTC. The encoded protein is CASSSPGTGYYEQYF.

The rearrangement links TRBV5-1 to TRBJ2-4; D unclear. CDR1 SGHRS and CDR2 YFSETQ come from the germline V gene. V lost 4 bases and J 6 bases, leaving 8 bases between the germline ends. The CDR3 totals 12 residues. The DNA for the CDR3 is TGCGCCAGCAGCGGAACGGGAAACATTCAGTACTTC. This encodes CASSGTGNIQYF.

This clone was counted between two and nine times. This rearrangement joins TRBV28 to TRBJ1-5; D is perhaps TRBD1 (5 bases). The germline V gene encodes CDR1 MDHEN and CDR2 SYDVKM. The V gene lost 10 bases and the J gene lost 4 bases, with 35 bases spanning the gap. The CDR3 has 20 amino acids. Written as DNA, the CDR3 is TGTGCCACCGACCCCCTCCCCCCCATCCGGGGCCCGAAAGGGAATCAGCCCCAGCATTTT. Its protein is CATDPLPPIRGPKGNQPQHF. The full variable domain, rest sourced from reference TRBV28 and TRBJ1-5, is DVKVTQSSRYLVKRTGEKVFLECVQDMDHENMFWYRQDPGLGLRLIYFSYDVKMKEKGDIPEGYSVSREKKERFSLILESASTNQTSMYLCATDPLPPIRGPKGNQPQHFGDGTRLSIL.

This chain uses TRBV6-6 with TRBJ2-7; D tentatively reads TRBD1 or TRBD2 (6 bases each). The CDR3 is 13 residues long. Germline CDR1 MNHNY, CDR2 SVGAGI (reference sequence). Trimming cost V 5 bases and J 2 bases, with 10 bases left between them. In DNA form, the CDR3 reads TGTGCCAGCAGTACGGGGGCTGCCTACGAGCAGTACTTC. As protein: CASSTGAAYEQYF.

The CDR3 region is CSVDKAGGGEKLFF. CDR3 sequence (DNA): TGCAGCGTTGATAAGGCAGGGGGCGGTGAAAAACTGTTTTTT. The rearrangement links TRBV29-1 to TRBJ1-4; TRBD1 aligns across 8 bases. The CDR3 has 14 amino acids. Germline V gene data show CDR1 as SQVTM and CDR2 as ANQGSEA. Germline trimming cut 3 bases from V and 7 bases from J; bases unmatched to any gene: 7.

The gene calls are TRBV9 and TRBJ2-2; D ambiguous. CDR3 length: 14 amino acids. Per germline, CDR1 SGDLS and CDR2 YYNGEE. V was trimmed by 2 bases and J by 1 base, leaving 6 bases between them. This chain's CDR3 is CASSVRMNTGELFF. The CDR3 DNA follows: TGTGCCAGCAGCGTCCGAATGAACACCGGGGAGCTGTTTTTT.

This clone was observed a handful of times. The V gene is TRBV29-1, the J gene TRBJ1-1, with D uncertain. Trimming removed 4 bases at V and 3 bases at J, with 6 bases between. Germline-derived CDR1 and CDR2 are SQVTM and ANQGSEA. This CDR3 contains 11 residues. CDR3 DNA: TGCAGCGTTGGGATTTACACTGAAGCTTTCTTT. This translates into CSVGIYTEAFF.

V and J are TRBV27 and TRBJ2-1; D unclear. Trimming shortened V by 5 bases and J by 4 bases, and 18 bases separated the two germline ends. Germline-derived CDR1 and CDR2 are MNHEY and SMNVEV (reference sequence). The CDR3 runs 16 residues. This chain's CDR3 is CASSPLGFDIYNEQFF. The DNA for the CDR3 is TGTGCCAGCAGTCCGCTCGGTTTTGACATTTACAATGAGCAGTTCTTC.

This chain joins TRBV29-1 and TRBJ2-5, with D perhaps TRBD1 (5 bases). Per the germline V gene, CDR1 is SQVTM and CDR2 is ANQGSEA. The CDR3 consists of 13 residues. The germline V and J ends were trimmed by 1 base and 3 bases, with 9 bases remaining between them. The CDR3 DNA sequence: TGCAGCGTTGAAGGGGGCGCTAAAGAGACCCAGTACTTC. It specifies CSVEGGAKETQYF. The full variable domain, with the rest looked up from reference TRBV29-1 and TRBJ2-5, is SAVISQKPSRDICQRGTSLTIQCQVDSQVTMMFWYRQQPGQSLTLIATANQGSEATYESGFVIDKFPISRPNLTFSTLTVSNMSPEDSSIYLCSVEGGAKETQYFGPGTRLLVL.

The V call is TRBV7-9, the J call TRBJ2-2, with TRBD2 matching 10 bases. The J segment lost 3 bases and the V segment lost 5 bases, leaving 15 bases of the junction unmatched. The CDR3 has 19 residues. Germline values: CDR1 SEHNR, CDR2 FQNEAQ (reference sequence). CDR3 region: CASSALPQLAGKDTGELFF. DNA for the CDR3: TGTGCCAGCAGCGCACTCCCCCAACTAGCGGGAAAGGACACCGGGGAGCTGTTTTTT. The full variable domain, rest sourced from reference TRBV7-9 and TRBJ2-2, is DTGVSQNPRHKITKRGQNVTFRCDPISEHNRLYWYRQTLGQGPEFLTYFQNEAQLEKSRLLSDRFSAERPKGSFSTLEIQRTEQGDSAMYLCASSALPQLAGKDTGELFFGEGSRLTVL.

The sample holds a few counts of this clone. J is TRBJ2-1 and V is TRBV19; D gene ambiguous. V was trimmed by 3 bases and J by 8 bases, leaving 11 bases between them. This CDR3 has 13 residues. CDR1 is LNHDA and CDR2 is SQIVND in the germline V gene (reference sequence). DNA of the CDR3: TGTGCCAGTAGTATTTCCCAAATCCATGAGCAGTTCTTC. This sequence encodes CASSISQIHEQFF.